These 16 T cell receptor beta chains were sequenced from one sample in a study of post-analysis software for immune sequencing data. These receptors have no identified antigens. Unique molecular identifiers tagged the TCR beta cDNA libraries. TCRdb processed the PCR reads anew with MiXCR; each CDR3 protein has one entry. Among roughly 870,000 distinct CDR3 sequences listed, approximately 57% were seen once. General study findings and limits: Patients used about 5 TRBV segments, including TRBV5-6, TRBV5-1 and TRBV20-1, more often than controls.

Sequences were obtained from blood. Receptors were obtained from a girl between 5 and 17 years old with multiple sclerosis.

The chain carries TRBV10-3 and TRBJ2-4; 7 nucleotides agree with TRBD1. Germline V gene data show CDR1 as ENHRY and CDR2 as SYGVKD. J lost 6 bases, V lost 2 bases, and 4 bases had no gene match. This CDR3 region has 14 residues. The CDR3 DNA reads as TGTGCCATCAGTGAGCAGCCAGGGGGAAACATTCAGTACTTC. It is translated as CAISEQPGGNIQYF.

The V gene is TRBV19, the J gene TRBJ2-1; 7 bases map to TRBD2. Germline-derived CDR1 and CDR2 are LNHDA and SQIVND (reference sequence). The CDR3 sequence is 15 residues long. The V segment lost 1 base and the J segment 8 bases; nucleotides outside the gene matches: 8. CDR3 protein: CASSIGGTIAHEQFF. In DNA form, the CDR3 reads TGTGCCAGTAGTATAGGGGGGACTATTGCGCATGAGCAGTTCTTC.

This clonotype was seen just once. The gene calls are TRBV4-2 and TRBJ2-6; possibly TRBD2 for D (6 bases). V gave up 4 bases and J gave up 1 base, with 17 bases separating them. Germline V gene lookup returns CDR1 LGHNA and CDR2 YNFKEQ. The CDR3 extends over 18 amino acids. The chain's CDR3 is CASSLSGGSPSGANVLTF. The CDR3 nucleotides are TGTGCCAGCAGCCTTAGCGGAGGCTCACCTTCTGGGGCCAACGTCCTGACTTTC.

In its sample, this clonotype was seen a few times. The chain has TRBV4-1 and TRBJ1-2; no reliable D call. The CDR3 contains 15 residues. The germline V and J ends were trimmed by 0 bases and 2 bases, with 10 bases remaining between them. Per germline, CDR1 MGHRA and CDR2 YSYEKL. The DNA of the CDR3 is TGCGCCAGCAGCCAAGATCACTCCCAGAACTATGGCTACACCTTC. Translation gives CASSQDHSQNYGYTF.

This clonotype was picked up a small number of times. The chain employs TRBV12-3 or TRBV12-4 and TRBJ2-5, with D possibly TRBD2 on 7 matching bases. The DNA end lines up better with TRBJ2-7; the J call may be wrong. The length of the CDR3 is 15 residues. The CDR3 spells CASSGPGGLLYEQYF. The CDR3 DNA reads TGTGCCAGCAGTGGACCCGGGGGGCTTCTTTACGAGCAGTACTTC.

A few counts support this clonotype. The CDR3 protein is CAIKTGGSYNEQFF. The CDR3 DNA sequence: TGTGCCATTAAGACAGGGGGCTCCTACAATGAGCAGTTCTTC. This chain uses TRBV10-3 with TRBJ2-1; TRBD1 matches 9 bases. CDR1 is ENHRY, CDR2 SYGVKD, per germline. Germline trimming cut 9 bases from V and 0 bases from J; bases unmatched to any gene: 3. The CDR3 consists of 14 residues.

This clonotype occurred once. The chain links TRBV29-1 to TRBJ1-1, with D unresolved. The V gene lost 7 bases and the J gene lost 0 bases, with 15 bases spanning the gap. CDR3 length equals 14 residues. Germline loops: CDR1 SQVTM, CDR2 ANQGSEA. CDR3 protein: CSARLMVMNTEAFF. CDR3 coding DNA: TGCAGCGCCCGCTTAATGGTCATGAACACTGAAGCTTTCTTT.

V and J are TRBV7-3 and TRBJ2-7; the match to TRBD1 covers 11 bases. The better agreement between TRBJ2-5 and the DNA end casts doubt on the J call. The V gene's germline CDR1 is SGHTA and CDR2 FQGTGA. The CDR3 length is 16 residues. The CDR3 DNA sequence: TGTGCCAGCAGCTTAACGGGGACAGGGGGGGCGGAGACCCAGTACTTC. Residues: CASSLTGTGGAETQYF.

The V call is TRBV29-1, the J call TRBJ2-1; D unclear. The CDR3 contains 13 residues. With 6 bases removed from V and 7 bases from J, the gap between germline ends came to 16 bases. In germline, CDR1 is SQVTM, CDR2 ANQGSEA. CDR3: CSVLIRFRNEQFF. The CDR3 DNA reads TGCAGCGTGTTAATACGGTTTCGGAATGAGCAGTTCTTC.

CDR3 residues: CATGEDEQYF. The CDR3 nucleotides are TGTGCCACTGGCGAGGACGAGCAGTACTTC. The V and J genes are TRBV10-3 and TRBJ2-7, with no clear D. Germline CDR1 is ENHRY and CDR2 is SYGVKD. The CDR3 is 10 residues long. Trimming removed 10 bases from V and 5 bases from J, with 9 bases in between.

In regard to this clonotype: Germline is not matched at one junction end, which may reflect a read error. The CDR3 DNA follows: TGTGCCACCAGCAGAAGAGATAACCCGTCTAGCAGAGATACGCAGTATTTT. Amino acids: CATSRRDNPSSRDTQYF. The chain has TRBV15 and TRBJ2-3, with D possibly matching TRBD2 (5 bases). The CDR3 is 17 amino acids. Germline values: CDR1 LNHNV, CDR2 YYDKDF (reference sequence).

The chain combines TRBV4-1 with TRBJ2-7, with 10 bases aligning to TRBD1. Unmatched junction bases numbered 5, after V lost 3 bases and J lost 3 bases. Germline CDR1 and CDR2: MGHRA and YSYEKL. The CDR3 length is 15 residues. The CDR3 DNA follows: TGCGCCAGCAGCCAGAACGGGGACAGGGGCTACGAGCAGTACTTC. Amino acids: CASSQNGDRGYEQYF.

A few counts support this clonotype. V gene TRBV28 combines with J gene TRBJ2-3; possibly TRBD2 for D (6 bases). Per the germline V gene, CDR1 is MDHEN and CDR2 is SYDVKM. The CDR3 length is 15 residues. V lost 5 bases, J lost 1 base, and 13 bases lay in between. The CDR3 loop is CASSLGASGTDTQYF. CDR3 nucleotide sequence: TGTGCCAGCAGTCTGGGTGCTAGCGGCACAGATACGCAGTATTTT.

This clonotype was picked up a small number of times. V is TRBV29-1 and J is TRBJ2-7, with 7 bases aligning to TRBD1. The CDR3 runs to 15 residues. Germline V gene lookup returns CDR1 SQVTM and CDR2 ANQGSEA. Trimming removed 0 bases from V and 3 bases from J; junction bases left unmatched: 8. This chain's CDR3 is CSVEDKRQGFYEQYF. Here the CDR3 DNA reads TGCAGCGTTGAAGATAAGAGACAGGGCTTCTACGAGCAGTACTTC.

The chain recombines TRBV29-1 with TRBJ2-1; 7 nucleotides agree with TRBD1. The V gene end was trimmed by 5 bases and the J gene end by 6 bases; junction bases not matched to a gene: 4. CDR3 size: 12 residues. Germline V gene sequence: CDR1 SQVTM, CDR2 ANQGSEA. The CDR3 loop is CSVKQGSNEQFF. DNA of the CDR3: TGCAGCGTTAAACAGGGGAGCAATGAGCAGTTCTTC.

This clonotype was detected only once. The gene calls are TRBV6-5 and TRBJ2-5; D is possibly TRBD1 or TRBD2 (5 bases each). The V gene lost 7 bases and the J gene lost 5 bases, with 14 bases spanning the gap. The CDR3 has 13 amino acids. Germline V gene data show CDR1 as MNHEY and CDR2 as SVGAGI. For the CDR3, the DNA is TGTGCCAGCAAGGTTCAGGGAGCGGAGACCCAGTACTTC. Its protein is CASKVQGAETQYF.